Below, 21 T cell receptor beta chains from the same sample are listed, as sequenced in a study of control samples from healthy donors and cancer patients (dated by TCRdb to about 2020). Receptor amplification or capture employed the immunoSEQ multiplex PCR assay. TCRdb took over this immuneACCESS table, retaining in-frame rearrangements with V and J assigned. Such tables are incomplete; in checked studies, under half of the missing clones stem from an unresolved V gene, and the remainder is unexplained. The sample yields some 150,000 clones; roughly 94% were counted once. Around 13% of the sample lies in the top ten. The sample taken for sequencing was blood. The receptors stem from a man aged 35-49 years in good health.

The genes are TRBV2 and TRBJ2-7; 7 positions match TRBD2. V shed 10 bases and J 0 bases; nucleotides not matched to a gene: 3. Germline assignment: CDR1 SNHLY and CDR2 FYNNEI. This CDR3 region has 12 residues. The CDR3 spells CATRGDSYEQYF. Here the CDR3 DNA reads TGTGCCACCCGGGGGGACTCCTACGAGCAGTACTTC.

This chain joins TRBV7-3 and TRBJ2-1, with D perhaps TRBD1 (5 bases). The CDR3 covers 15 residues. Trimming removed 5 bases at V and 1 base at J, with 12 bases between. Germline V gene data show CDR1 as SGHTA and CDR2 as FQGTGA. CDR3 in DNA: TGTGCCAGCAGCCGCTGGGCAGGGTCCTACAATGAGCAGTTCTTC. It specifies CASSRWAGSYNEQFF.

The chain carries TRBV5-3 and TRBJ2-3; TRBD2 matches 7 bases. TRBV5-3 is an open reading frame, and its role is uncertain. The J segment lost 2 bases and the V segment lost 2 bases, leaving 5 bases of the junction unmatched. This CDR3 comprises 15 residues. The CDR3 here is CARSFWREFTDTQYF. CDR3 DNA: TGTGCCAGAAGCTTCTGGCGGGAGTTCACAGATACGCAGTATTTT.

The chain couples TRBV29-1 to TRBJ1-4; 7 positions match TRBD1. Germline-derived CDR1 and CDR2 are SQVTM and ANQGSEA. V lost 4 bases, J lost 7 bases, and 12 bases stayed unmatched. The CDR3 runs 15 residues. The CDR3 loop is CSVAGSTGWGEKLFF. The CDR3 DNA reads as TGCAGCGTTGCGGGATCGACAGGGTGGGGTGAAAAACTGTTTTTT.

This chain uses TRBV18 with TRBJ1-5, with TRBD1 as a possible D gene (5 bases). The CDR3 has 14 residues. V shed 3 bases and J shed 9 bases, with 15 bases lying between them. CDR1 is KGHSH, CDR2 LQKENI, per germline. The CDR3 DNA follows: TGTGCCAGCTCACCGGACACCCCCCCAGCGCCCCAGCATTTT. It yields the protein CASSPDTPPAPQHF.

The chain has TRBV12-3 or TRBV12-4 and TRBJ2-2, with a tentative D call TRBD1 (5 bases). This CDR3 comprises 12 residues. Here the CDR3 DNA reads TGTGCGGCAGGGAAAAAATCCGGGGAGCTGTTTTTT. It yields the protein CAAGKKSGELFF.

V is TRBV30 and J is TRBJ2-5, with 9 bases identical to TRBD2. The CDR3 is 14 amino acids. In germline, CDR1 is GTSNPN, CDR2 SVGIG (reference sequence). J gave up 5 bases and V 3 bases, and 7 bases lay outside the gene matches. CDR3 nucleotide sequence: TGTGCCTGGAGCGAAACTAGCGGGTATGAGACCCAGTACTTC. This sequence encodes CAWSETSGYETQYF.

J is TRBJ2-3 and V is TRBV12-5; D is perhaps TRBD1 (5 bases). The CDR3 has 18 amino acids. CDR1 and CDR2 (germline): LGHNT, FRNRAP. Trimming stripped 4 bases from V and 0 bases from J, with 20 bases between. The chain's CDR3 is CASGSSTKTGFSTDTQYF. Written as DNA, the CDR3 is TGTGCTAGTGGTTCGTCTACTAAAACAGGATTCAGCACAGATACGCAGTATTTT.

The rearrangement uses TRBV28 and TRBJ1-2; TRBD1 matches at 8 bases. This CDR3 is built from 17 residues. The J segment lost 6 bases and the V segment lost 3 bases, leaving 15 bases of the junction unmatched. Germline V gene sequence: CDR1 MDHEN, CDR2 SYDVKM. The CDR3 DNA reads TGTGCCAGCAGTTTTCGGTCGAGCGGCGGACAGGGAAATGGCTACACCTTC. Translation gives CASSFRSSGGQGNGYTF.

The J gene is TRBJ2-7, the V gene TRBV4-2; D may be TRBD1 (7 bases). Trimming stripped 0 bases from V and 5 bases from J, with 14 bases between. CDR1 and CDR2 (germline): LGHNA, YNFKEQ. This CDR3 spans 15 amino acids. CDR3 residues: CASSQDPQGGDEQYF. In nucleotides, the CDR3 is TGTGCCAGCAGCCAAGACCCTCAGGGGGGCGACGAGCAGTACTTC.

CDR3 amino acids: CSVIDGIVYEQYF. DNA for the CDR3: TGCAGCGTTATAGACGGTATCGTCTACGAGCAGTACTTC. This chain connects TRBV29-1 to TRBJ2-7; D gene unclear. Trimming cost V 5 bases and J 3 bases, with 14 bases left between them. Germline V CDR1 and CDR2: SQVTM, ANQGSEA. The CDR3 runs 13 residues.

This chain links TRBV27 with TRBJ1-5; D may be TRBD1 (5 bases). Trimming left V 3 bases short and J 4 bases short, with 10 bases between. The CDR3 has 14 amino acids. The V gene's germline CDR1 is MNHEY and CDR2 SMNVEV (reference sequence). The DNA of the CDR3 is TGTGCCAGCAGTTTCCAGGGTGGGAATCAGCCCCAGCATTTT. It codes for CASSFQGGNQPQHF.

The CDR3 DNA reads TGTGCCAGCAGCGTATCTCCCAGTTCAAACACCATATATTTT. Protein product: CASSVSPSSNTIYF. The V call is TRBV9, the J call TRBJ1-3; no definite D call. Trimming stripped 1 base from V and 6 bases from J, with 11 bases between. This CDR3 contains 14 residues. CDR1 is SGDLS, CDR2 YYNGEE, per germline.

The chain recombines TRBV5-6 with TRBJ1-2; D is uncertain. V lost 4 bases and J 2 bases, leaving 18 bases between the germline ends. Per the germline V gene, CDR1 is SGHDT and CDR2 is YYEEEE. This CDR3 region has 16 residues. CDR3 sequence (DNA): TGTGCCAGCAGCCCCCCGGAGAGCCTCCTAAACTATGGCTACACCTTC. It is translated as CASSPPESLLNYGYTF.

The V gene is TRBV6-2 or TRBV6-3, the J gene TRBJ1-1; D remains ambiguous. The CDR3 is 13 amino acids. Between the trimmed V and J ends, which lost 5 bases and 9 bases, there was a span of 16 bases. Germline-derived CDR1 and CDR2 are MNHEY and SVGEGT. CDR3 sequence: CASSRVESEKAFF. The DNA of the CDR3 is TGTGCCAGCAGTCGTGTGGAGTCCGAAAAAGCTTTCTTT.

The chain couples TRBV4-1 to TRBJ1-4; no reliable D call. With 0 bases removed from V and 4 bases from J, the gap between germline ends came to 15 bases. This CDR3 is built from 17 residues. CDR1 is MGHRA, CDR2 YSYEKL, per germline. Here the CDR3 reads CASSQDGRGGSNEKLFF. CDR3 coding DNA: TGCGCCAGCAGCCAAGATGGTCGCGGCGGTAGTAATGAAAAACTGTTTTTT.

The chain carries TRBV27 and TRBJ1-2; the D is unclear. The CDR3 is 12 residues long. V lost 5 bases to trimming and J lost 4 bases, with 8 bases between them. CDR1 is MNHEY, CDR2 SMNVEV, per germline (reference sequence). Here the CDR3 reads CASSKGGYGYTF. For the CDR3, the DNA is TGTGCCAGCAGTAAGGGAGGCTATGGCTACACCTTC.

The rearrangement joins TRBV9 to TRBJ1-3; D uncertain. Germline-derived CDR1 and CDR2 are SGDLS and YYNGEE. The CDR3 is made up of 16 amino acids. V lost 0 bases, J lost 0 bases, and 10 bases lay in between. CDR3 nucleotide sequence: TGTGCCAGCAGCGTAGGGATGGTTTCCTCTGGAAACACCATATATTTT. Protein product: CASSVGMVSSGNTIYF.

The CDR3, as DNA: TGTGCCAGCAGCCAAGGAGAGGCGGGAGGACTCTACAATGAGCAGTTCTTC. It is translated as CASSQGEAGGLYNEQFF. V gene TRBV4-2 combines with J gene TRBJ2-1; 8 bases fit TRBD2. V dropped 1 base and J dropped 3; count of bases not matched to a gene: 8. CDR1 and CDR2 (germline): LGHNA, YNFKEQ. The CDR3 spans 17 residues.

The CDR3, as DNA: TGTGCCAGCAGGCGGGGGGAGGCGGGCAATCAGCCCCAGCATTTT. Residues: CASRRGEAGNQPQHF. The chain combines TRBV28 with TRBJ1-5; possibly TRBD1 for D (5 bases). The CDR3 runs to 15 residues. The V end lost 6 bases, the J end lost 2 bases, and 14 bases lay between the germline ends. CDR1 MDHEN and CDR2 SYDVKM come from the germline V gene.

This chain's CDR3 is CASSSDGQSNQPQHF. In nucleotides, the CDR3 is TGCGCCAGCAGCTCGGACGGACAGAGCAATCAGCCCCAGCATTTT. This sequence joins TRBV5-1 and TRBJ1-5; tentative D call: TRBD1 (6 bases). Germline CDR1 is SGHRS and CDR2 is YFSETQ. CDR3 length equals 15 residues. V was trimmed by 3 bases and J by 1 base, leaving 11 bases between them. Variable domain in full (rest from reference TRBV5-1 and TRBJ1-5): KAGVTQTPRYLIKTRGQQVTLSCSPISGHRSVSWYQQTPGQGLQFLFEYFSETQRNKGNFPGRFSGRQFSNSRSEMNVSTLELGDSALYLCASSSDGQSNQPQHFGDGTRLSIL.